This T cell receptor beta chain was obtained from a study of T-cell reconstitution after alpha-beta-depleted transplantation in children. The table lists this clonotype with a few counts. Antigen: not known. CDR3 length: 15 amino acids. Germline assignment: CDR1 LGHDT and CDR2 YNNKEL (reference sequence). J lost 8 bases, V lost 5 bases, and 9 bases had no gene match. Construction of the TCRbeta library involved unique molecular identifiers. TCRdb itself ran the PCR reads through MiXCR, one entry per CDR3 protein. The table shows about 220,000 distinct CDR3 sequences, with about 15% occurring only once. Study-level findings and limits: TCRbeta diversity was high at day 60 in some patients (a result of surviving recipient T cells and thymic progenitors).

The sequence came from a male patient between 2 and 10 years old who had a stem cell transplant for acute lymphoblastic leukemia, so the T cells may come from the graft donor. The source material was PBMCs, mostly from graft donor cells, sampled 360 days after TCRalphabeta/CD19-depleted stem cell transplant. The chain has TRBV3-1 and TRBJ2-1; 10 bases map to TRBD1. The CDR3 coding sequence is TGTGCCAGCAGCGGAAGGACAGGGGGTTCCGATGAGCAGTTCTTC. This encodes CASSGRTGGSDEQFF.